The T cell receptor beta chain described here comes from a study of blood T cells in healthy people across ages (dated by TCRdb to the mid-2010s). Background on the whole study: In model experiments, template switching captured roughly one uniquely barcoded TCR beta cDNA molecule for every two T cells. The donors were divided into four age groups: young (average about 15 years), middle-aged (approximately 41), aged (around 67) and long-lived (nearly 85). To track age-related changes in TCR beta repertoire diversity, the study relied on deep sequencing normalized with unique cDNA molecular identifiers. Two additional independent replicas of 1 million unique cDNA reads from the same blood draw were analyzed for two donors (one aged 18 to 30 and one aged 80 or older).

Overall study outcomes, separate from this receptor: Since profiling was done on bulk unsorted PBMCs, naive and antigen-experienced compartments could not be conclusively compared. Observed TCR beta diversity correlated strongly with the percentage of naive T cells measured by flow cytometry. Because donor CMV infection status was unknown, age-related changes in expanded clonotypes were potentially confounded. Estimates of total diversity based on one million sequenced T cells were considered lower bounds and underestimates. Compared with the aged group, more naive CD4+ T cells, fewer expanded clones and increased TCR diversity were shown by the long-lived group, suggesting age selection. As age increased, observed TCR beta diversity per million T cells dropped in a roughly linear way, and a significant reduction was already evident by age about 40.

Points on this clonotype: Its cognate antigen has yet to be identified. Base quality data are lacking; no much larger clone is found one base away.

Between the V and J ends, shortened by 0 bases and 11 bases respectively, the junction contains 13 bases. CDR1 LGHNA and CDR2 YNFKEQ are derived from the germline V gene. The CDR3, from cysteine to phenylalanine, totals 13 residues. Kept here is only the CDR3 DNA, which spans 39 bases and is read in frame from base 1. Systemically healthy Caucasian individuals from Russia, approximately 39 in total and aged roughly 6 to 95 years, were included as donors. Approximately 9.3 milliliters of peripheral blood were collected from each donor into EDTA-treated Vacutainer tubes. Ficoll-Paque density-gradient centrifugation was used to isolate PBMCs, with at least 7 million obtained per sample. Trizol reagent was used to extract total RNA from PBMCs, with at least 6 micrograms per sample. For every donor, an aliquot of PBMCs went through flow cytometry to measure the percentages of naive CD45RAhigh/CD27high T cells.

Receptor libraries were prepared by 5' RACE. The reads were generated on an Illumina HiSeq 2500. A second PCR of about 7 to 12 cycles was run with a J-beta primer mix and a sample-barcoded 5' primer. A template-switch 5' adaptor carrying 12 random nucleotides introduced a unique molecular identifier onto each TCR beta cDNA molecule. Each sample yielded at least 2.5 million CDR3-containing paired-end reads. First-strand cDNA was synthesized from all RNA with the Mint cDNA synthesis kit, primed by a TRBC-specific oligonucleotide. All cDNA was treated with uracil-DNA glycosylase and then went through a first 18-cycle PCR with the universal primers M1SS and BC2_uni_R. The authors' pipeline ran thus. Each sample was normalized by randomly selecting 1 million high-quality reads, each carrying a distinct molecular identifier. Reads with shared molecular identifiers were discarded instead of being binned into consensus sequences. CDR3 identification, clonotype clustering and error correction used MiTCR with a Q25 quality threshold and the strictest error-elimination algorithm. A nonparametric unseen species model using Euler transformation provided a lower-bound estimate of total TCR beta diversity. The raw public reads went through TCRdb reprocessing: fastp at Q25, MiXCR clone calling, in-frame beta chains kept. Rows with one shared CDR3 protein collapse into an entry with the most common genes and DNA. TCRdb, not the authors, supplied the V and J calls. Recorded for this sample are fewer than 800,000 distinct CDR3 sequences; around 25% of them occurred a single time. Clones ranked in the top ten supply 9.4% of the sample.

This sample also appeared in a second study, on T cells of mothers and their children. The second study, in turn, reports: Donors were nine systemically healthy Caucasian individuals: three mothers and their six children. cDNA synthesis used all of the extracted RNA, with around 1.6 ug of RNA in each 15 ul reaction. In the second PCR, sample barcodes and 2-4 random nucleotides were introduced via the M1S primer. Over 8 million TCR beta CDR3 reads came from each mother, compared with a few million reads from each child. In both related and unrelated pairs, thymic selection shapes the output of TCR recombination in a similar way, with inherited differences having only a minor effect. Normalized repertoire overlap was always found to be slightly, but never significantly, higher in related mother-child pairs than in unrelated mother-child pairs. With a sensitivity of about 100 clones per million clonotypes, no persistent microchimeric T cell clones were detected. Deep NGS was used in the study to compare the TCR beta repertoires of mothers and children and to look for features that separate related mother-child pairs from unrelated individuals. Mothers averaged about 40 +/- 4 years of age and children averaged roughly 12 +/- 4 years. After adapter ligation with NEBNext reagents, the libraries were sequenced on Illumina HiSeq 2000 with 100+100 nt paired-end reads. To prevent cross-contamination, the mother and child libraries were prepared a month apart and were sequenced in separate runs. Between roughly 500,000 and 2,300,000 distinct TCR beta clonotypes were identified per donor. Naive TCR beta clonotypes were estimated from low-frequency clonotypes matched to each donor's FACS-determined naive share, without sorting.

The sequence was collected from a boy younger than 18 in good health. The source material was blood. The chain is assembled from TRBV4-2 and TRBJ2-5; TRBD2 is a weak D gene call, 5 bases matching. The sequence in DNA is TGTGCCAGCAGCCAAGAGCCGTCGTGGGAGCAGTACTTC. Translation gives CASSQEPSWEQYF.